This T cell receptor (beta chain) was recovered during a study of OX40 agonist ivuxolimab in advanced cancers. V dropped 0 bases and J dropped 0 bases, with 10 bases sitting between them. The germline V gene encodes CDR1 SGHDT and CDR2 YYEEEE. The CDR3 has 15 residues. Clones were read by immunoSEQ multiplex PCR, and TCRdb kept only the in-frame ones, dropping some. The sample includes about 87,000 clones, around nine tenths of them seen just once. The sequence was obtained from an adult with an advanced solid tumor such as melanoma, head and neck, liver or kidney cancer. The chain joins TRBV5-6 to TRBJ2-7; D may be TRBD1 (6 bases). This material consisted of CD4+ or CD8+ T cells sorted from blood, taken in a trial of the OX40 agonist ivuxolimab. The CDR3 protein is CASSLGQGSSYEQYF. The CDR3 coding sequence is TGTGCCAGCAGCTTGGGGCAGGGGAGCTCCTACGAGCAGTACTTC.